The 13 T cell receptor beta chains listed next were all sequenced from one sample in a study of PD-1 blockade in mismatch repair-deficient tumors. TCRdb's table, derived via immunoSEQ multiplex PCR, lists solely in-frame clones and lacks some. In the table there are around 110,000 clones, around 80% of which are singletons. Sequenced material: peripheral blood, taken around 60 weeks after starting pembrolizumab. These receptors originate from an adult with mismatch repair-deficient cancer.

This clone turned up a few times. The chain carries TRBV20-1 and TRBJ1-1, with D perhaps matching TRBD1 (5 bases). The V end was cut by 2 bases, the J end by 12 bases, with 10 bases between. CDR3 size: 10 residues. Germline assignment: CDR1 DFQATT and CDR2 SNEGSKA (reference sequence). This CDR3 reads CSARFQGTFF. In nucleotides, the CDR3 is TGCAGTGCTAGATTCCAGGGAACTTTCTTT.

This chain joins TRBV5-3 and TRBJ2-7; D perhaps matches TRBD1 (6 bases). TRBV5-3 is an ORF for which the function is uncertain. V lost 4 bases to trimming and J lost 7 bases, with 15 bases between them. The CDR3 has 13 amino acids. The CDR3 here is CARSGRPRGEQYF. CDR3 sequence (DNA): TGTGCCAGAAGCGGACGGCCTAGGGGGGAGCAGTACTTC.

The genes are TRBV28 and TRBJ1-2, with 9 bases that match TRBD1. The junction had 14 bases not matched to a gene; V was cut back by 5 bases and J by 4 bases. The CDR3 is 17 residues long. Germline values: CDR1 MDHEN, CDR2 SYDVKM. CDR3: CASSPTGGSYPFYGYTF. DNA of the CDR3: TGTGCCAGCAGTCCTACAGGGGGCTCATACCCATTCTATGGCTACACCTTC.

The chain couples TRBV10-3 to TRBJ2-7, with 7 bases lining up with TRBD1. This CDR3 is built from 17 residues. The trim removed 4 bases at V and 3 bases at J, leaving 15 bases unmatched. The germline gives CDR1 ENHRY, CDR2 SYGVKD. This CDR3 reads CAISVLSRTGDYYEQYF. CDR3 sequence (DNA): TGTGCCATCAGTGTCCTTTCTAGGACAGGCGACTACTACGAGCAGTACTTC.

V usage is TRBV11-2 and J usage is TRBJ2-7; 11 positions match TRBD1. The germline V gene encodes CDR1 SGHAT and CDR2 FQNNGV. With V trimmed by 4 bases and J by 7 bases, 9 bases remained unmatched. The CDR3 extends over 15 amino acids. CDR3 in DNA: TGTGCCAGCAGCTCGCCGGGACAGGGGGTATGGGAGCAGTACTTC. Its protein is CASSSPGQGVWEQYF.

The rearrangement links TRBV29-1 to TRBJ2-3; 8 nucleotides align to TRBD1. The germline CDR1 and CDR2 sequences are SQVTM and ANQGSEA. J lost 1 base, V lost 6 bases, and 15 bases had no gene match. The CDR3 has 17 residues. The CDR3 loop is CSVVLVRTGTGTDTQYF. The CDR3 nucleotides are TGCAGCGTCGTATTGGTACGGACAGGGACGGGCACAGATACGCAGTATTTT.

The rearrangement uses TRBV29-1 and TRBJ2-7; D perhaps matches TRBD1 (6 bases). Trimming took off 3 bases at V and 0 bases at J, with 12 bases between the two ends. There are 14 residues in the CDR3. Germline loops: CDR1 SQVTM, CDR2 ANQGSEA. CDR3 nucleotide sequence: TGCAGCGTTGAGGCAGGGGCGACCTCCTACGAGCAGTACTTC. Its translation is CSVEAGATSYEQYF.

The chain links TRBV5-1 to TRBJ1-2; 7 bases fit TRBD1. The V segment lost 4 bases and the J segment 5 bases; nucleotides outside the gene matches: 5. The CDR3 spans 13 residues. Germline-derived CDR1 and CDR2 are SGHRS and YFSETQ. Here the CDR3 reads CASSQGQLYGYTF. The CDR3 region has the DNA TGCGCCAGCAGCCAGGGACAGCTTTATGGCTACACCTTC.

Note on this clone: An end of the junction differs from the germline gene, which may be a read error. J is TRBJ2-4 and V is TRBV7-9, with D hard to call. The CDR3 extends over 12 amino acids. Germline V gene data show CDR1 as SEHNR and CDR2 as FQNEAQ (reference sequence). The CDR3, as DNA: TGTGCCAGCAGCTTAGGAGACACCCAGTGGGGCTTC. It encodes CASSLGDTQWGF. Supplemented by reference TRBV7-9 and TRBJ2-4, the full variable domain reads DTGVSQNPRHKITKRGQNVTFRCDPISEHNRLYWYRQTLGQGPEFLTYFQNEAQLEKSRLLSDRFSAERPKGSFSTLEIQRTEQGDSAMYLCASSLGDTQWGFGAGTRLSVL.

The chain uses TRBV29-1 and TRBJ2-2, with a tentative D call TRBD1 (6 bases). V dropped 6 bases and J dropped 7 bases, with 12 bases sitting between them. CDR1 is SQVTM and CDR2 is ANQGSEA in the germline V gene. The CDR3 spans 12 residues. The CDR3: CSVVQGSGELFF. CDR3 coding DNA: TGCAGCGTCGTACAGGGAAGCGGGGAGCTGTTTTTT.

V usage is TRBV7-2 and J usage is TRBJ2-5, with a possible D match to TRBD2 (6 bases). The germline V gene encodes CDR1 SGHTA and CDR2 FQGNSA. Deletions cut 2 bases from V and 7 bases from J, with 14 bases between. The CDR3 is made up of 14 amino acids. CDR3 loop: CASSLTRAGGTQYF. The CDR3 nucleotides are TGTGCCAGCAGCTTAACTCGTGCCGGGGGGACCCAGTACTTC.

V is TRBV10-3 and J is TRBJ1-5, with D maybe TRBD1 (6 bases). CDR1 is ENHRY and CDR2 is SYGVKD in the germline V gene. CDR3 size: 14 residues. V lost 5 bases and J 5 bases, leaving 13 bases between the germline ends. In DNA, the CDR3 is TGTGCCATCAGTCTTGACAGGATCGATCAGCCCCAGCATTTT. Encoded protein: CAISLDRIDQPQHF.

This clone was seen just once. The chain recombines TRBV9 with TRBJ1-3; the D is unclear. Trimming left V 0 bases short and J 2 bases short, with 12 bases between. The germline V gene has CDR1 SGDLS and CDR2 YYNGEE. This CDR3 contains 16 residues. In nucleotides, the CDR3 is TGTGCCAGCAGCGTAGGGTCAGTCTTTACTGGAAACACCATATATTTT. This gives the protein CASSVGSVFTGNTIYF.